This TCR beta chain was found in a study of shared clonotypes between healthy human individuals. Study-wide context: Researchers assigned three CD4 naive, three CD4 memory, two CD8 naive and one CD8 memory plate to each donor.

Trimming at V came to 4 bases and at J to 6 bases, leaving 11 bases not matched to a gene. From germline, CDR1 is LNHDA and CDR2 SQIVND (reference sequence). The length of the CDR3 is 17 residues. Findings and limits, study-wide: Estimated clonotype richness was generally higher in naive than memory subsets.

Every subset had its genomic DNA shared out evenly among several immunoSEQ plates. Only in-frame clones appear in the TCRdb table, and some are missing; sequencing was by immunoSEQ multiplex PCR. The table records approximately 110,000 clones, about 72% of them present only once. Notes on this clone: The antigen is undetermined.

The receptor was derived from a woman aged 25 to 39 in good health. Input material: memory CD8+ T cells sorted from blood. As to subset: CD45RO+ cells pooled with CCR7-negative TemRA cells. This chain uses TRBV19 with TRBJ2-7; 14 bases line up with TRBD2. The CDR3 DNA follows: TGTGCCAGTAGTACAACGACTAGCGGGAGGGGTAAGGGCGAGCAGTACTTC. This translates into CASSTTTSGRGKGEQYF.